This T cell receptor (beta chain) was identified in a study of PD-1 blockade in classical Hodgkin lymphoma. The germline gives CDR1 MDHEN, CDR2 SYDVKM. This CDR3 is 14 amino acids long. The V gene lost 2 bases and the J gene lost 0 bases, with 7 bases spanning the gap. Study-wide results and limits: Lower baseline TCR diversity was reported for newly diagnosed patients than for healthy donors.

Comment on this clone: As yet, its antigen is unknown.

Generated by immunoSEQ multiplex PCR, the TCRdb table keeps only in-frame clones and is missing some. This sample yields around 27,000 clones, of which 89% are seen a single time; more than 0.35% belongs to the top ten. Indicated time point: newly diagnosed, previously untreated cHL patient sample. The authors purified CD4+ T cells from thawed PBMCs by magnetic negative selection. Untreated, newly diagnosed classical Hodgkin lymphoma PBMCs were used for comparison. The chain has TRBV28 and TRBJ1-1; D unresolved. This receptor was taken from a human donor with classical Hodgkin lymphoma. The sequencing sample was made of CD4+ T cells from blood. The CDR3 protein is CASSLASMNTEAFF. The CDR3 nucleotides are TGTGCCAGCAGTTTAGCCTCCATGAACACTGAAGCTTTCTTT.